The T cell receptor beta chain described here comes from a study of T cells in Graves' hyperthyroidism and ophthalmopathy. Template material for amplifying TCR beta CDR3 regions consisted of RNA transcripts. The HTBI primer set served for first-round RT-PCR of the TCR CDR3. TCRdb independently ran MiXCR on the multiplex PCR reads; one entry per CDR3 protein. The table has tens of thousands of distinct CDR3 sequences, under 50% seen once. Many counts were recorded for this clonotype. The CDR3 is 13 amino acids. Trimming cost V 4 bases and J 7 bases; bases outside gene matches: 8. CDR1 is DFQATT, CDR2 SNEGSKA, per germline (reference sequence).

The sequenced material came from blood. V gene TRBV20-1 combines with J gene TRBJ2-7; TRBD2 matches at 9 bases. The clonotype originates from a woman in her fifties or sixties with Graves' ophthalmopathy. The CDR3: CSAIALAGWEQYF. The CDR3 DNA follows: TGCAGTGCTATCGCTCTAGCGGGGTGGGAGCAGTACTTC.